This TCR beta chain was obtained from a study of cytomegalovirus exposure and HLA in healthy donors. Study outcomes and limitations: TCR association rates varied by HLA locus in a later analysis, with DRB1 highest and HLA-C lowest. Per a later analysis, HLA-associated TCR beta chains showed more clonal expansion than other, equally common TCR beta chains.

CDR1 is ENHRY and CDR2 is SYGVKD in the germline V gene. With 7 bases clipped from V and 1 base from J, the junction kept 4 bases outside the gene matches. The CDR3 runs to 14 residues. Notes on this clone: The target antigen is unknown.

PCR employed 60 Vbeta and 13 Jbeta primers. Clones were sequenced by immunoSEQ multiplex PCR, and TCRdb holds only the in-frame ones, with some missing. Here the sample spans 100,000 to 150,000 clones, about 80% being singletons. The sample was PBMCs. The sequence was obtained from a woman aged 40 to 50 in good health and CMV-seronegative. This sequence joins TRBV10-3 and TRBJ1-1, with TRBD1 identical over 9 bases. The CDR3 reads CAITVTGGNTEAFF. The CDR3 DNA reads TGTGCCATCACCGTGACAGGGGGGAACACTGAAGCTTTCTTT.